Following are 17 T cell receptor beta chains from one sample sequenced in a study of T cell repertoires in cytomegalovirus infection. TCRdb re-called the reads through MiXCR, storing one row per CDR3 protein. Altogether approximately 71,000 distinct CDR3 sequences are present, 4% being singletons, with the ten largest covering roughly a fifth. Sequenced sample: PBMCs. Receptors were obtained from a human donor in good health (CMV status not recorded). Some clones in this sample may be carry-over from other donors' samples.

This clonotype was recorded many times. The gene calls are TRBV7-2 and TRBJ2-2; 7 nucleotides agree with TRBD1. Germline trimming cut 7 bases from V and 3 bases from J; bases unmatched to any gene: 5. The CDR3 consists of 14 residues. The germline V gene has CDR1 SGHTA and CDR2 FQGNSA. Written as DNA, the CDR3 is TGTGCCAGCATCCGGGACAGACACACCGGGGAGCTGTTTTTT. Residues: CASIRDRHTGELFF.

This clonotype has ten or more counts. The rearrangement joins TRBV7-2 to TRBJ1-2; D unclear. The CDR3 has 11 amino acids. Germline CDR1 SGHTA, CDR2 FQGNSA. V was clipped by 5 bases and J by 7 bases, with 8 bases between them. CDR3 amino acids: CASSPPPGYTF. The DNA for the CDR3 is TGTGCCAGCAGCCCCCCTCCTGGCTACACCTTC.

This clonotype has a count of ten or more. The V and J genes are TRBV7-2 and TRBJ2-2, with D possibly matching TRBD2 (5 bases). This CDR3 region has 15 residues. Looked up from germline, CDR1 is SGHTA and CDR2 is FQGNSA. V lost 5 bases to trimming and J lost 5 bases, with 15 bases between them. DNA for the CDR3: TGTGCCAGCAGCCACGGGGTATTCGCTACCGGGGAGCTGTTTTTT. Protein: CASSHGVFATGELFF. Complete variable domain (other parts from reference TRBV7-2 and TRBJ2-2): GAGVSQSPSNKVTEKGKDVELRCDPISGHTALYWYRQSLGQGLEFLIYFQGNSAPDKSGLPSDRFSAERTGGSVSTLTIQRTQQEDSAVYLCASSHGVFATGELFFGEGSRLTVL.

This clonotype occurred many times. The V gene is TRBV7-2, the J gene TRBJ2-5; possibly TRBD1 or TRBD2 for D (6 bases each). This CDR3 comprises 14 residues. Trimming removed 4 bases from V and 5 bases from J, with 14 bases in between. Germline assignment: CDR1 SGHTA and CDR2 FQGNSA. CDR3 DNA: TGTGCCAGCAGCTCCACAGGGAGGTGGGAGACCCAGTACTTC. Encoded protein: CASSSTGRWETQYF.

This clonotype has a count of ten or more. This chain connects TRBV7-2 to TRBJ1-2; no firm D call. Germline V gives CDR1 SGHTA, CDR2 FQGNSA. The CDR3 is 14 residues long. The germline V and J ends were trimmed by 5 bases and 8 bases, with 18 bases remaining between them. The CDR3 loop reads CASSPRALVYGYTF. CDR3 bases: TGTGCCAGCAGCCCTCGGGCCCTCGTTTACGGCTACACCTTC. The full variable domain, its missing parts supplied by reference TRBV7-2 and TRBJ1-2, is GAGVSQSPSNKVTEKGKDVELRCDPISGHTALYWYRQSLGQGLEFLIYFQGNSAPDKSGLPSDRFSAERTGGSVSTLTIQRTQQEDSAVYLCASSPRALVYGYTFGSGTRLTVV.

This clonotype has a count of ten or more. Here the CDR3 DNA reads TGTGCCAGCAGTTTCCGCAGACTAGCGGGGGGGAATGAGCAGTTCTTC. Translated, it gives CASSFRRLAGGNEQFF. The chain has TRBV6-5 and TRBJ2-1, with 14 nucleotides matching TRBD2. The junction had 6 bases not matched to a gene; V was cut back by 4 bases and J by 7 bases. This CDR3 spans 16 amino acids. Germline CDR1 MNHEY, CDR2 SVGAGI.

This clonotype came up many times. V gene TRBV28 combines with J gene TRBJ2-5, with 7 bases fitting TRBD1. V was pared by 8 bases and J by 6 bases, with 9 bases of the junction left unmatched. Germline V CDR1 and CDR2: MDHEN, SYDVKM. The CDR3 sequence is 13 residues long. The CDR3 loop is CASEGANVKTQYF. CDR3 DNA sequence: TGTGCCAGCGAGGGGGCTAACGTGAAGACCCAGTACTTC.

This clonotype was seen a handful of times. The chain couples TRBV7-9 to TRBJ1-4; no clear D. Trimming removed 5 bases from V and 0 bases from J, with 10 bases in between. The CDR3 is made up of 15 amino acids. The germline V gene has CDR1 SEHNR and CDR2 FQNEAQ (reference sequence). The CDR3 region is CASSPFGATNEKLFF. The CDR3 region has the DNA TGTGCCAGCAGCCCTTTCGGAGCAACTAATGAAAAACTGTTTTTT.

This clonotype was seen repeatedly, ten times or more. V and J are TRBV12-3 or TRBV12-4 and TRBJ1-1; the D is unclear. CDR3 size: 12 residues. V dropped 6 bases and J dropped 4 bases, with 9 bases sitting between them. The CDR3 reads CASSLLGTEAFF. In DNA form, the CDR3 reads TGTGCCAGCAGCCTACTGGGCACTGAAGCTTTCTTT.

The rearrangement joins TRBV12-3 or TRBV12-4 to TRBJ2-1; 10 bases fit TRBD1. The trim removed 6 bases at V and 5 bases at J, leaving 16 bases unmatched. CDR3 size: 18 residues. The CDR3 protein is CASSRSTGGASPHNEQFF. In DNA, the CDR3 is TGTGCCAGCAGCCGATCGACAGGGGGCGCATCGCCTCACAATGAGCAGTTCTTC.

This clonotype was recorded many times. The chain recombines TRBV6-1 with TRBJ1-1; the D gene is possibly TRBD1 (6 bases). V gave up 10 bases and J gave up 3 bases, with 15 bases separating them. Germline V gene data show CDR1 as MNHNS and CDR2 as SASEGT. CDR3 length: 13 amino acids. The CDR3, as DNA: TGTGCCAACAGGGCCCCTGGGGACACTGAAGCTTTCTTT. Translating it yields CANRAPGDTEAFF.

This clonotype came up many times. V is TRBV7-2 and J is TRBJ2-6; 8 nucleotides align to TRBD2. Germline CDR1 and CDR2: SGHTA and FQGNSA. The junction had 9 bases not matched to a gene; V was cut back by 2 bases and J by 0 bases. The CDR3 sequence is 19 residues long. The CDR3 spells CASSLIWTSFSSGANVLTF. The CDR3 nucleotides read TGTGCCAGCAGCTTAATTTGGACTAGCTTCAGCTCTGGGGCCAACGTCCTGACTTTC.

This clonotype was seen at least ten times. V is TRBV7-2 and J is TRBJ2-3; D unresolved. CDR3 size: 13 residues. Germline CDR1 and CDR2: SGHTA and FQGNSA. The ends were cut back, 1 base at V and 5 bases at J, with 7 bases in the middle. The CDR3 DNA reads TGTGCCAGCAGCTTAGGTCATGGAGATACGCAGTATTTT. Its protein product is CASSLGHGDTQYF.

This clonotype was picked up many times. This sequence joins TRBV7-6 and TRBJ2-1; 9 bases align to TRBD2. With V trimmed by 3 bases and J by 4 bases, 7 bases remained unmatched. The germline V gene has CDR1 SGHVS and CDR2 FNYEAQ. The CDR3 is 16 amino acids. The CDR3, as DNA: TGTGCCAGCAGCTTGAGAGCGGGGGGTCTGTACAATGAGCAGTTCTTC. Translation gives CASSLRAGGLYNEQFF.

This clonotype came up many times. CDR3 DNA sequence: TGTGCCAGCAGTCTTCCTCACAGGGGAAACTATGGCTACACCTTC. It codes for CASSLPHRGNYGYTF. This chain links TRBV28 with TRBJ1-2; the match to TRBD1 covers 7 bases. After removal of 5 bases from V and 2 bases from J, the junction contained 8 bases not matched to a gene. The CDR3 length is 15 residues. The V gene's germline CDR1 is MDHEN and CDR2 SYDVKM.

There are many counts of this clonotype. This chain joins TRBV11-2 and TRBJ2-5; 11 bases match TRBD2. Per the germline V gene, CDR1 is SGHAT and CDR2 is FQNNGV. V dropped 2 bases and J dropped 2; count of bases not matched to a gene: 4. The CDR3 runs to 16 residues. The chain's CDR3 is CASSLFSGRDQETQYF. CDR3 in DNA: TGTGCCAGCAGCTTATTTAGCGGGAGGGATCAAGAGACCCAGTACTTC.

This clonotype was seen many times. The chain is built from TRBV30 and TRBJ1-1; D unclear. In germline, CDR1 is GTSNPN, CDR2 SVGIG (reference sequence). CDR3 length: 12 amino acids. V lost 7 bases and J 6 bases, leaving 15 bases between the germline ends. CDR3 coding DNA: TGTGCCTCCCACCCGACCTTTGCTGAAGCTTTCTTT. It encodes CASHPTFAEAFF.